The 32 T cell receptor beta chains below all came from one sample that was sequenced in a study of blood T cell repertoires in COVID-19. The table came from immunoSEQ multiplex PCR; TCRdb's copy has only in-frame clones and leaves some out. Among tens of thousands of clones listed, about 92% were seen once. The sequencing input was peripheral blood. The receptors come from a woman aged 45 to 65 in a cohort sampled during active COVID-19.

This chain connects TRBV13 to TRBJ2-2; D gene uncertain. The germline gives CDR1 PRHDT, CDR2 FYEKMQ (reference sequence). The CDR3 is 15 amino acids. The V gene lost 3 bases and the J gene lost 2 bases, with 10 bases spanning the gap. CDR3 DNA sequence: TGTGCCAGCAGCTTGCCGGTGCTCAACACCGGGGAGCTGTTTTTT. Amino acid sequence: CASSLPVLNTGELFF.

The chain uses TRBV2 and TRBJ1-6, with D possibly matching TRBD1 (5 bases). There are 14 residues in the CDR3. Germline CDR1 and CDR2: SNHLY and FYNNEI. V lost 6 bases, J lost 9 bases, and 15 bases lay in between. CDR3: CASSATGSSSPLHF. In DNA, the CDR3 is TGTGCCAGCAGCGCCACAGGTTCGAGTTCACCCCTCCACTTT.

The V call is TRBV11-2, the J call TRBJ2-2, with D possibly TRBD2 on 5 matching bases. Trimming stripped 5 bases from V and 4 bases from J, with 14 bases between. Germline CDR1 SGHAT, CDR2 FQNNGV. CDR3 length: 15 residues. The CDR3: CASSPGRGTTGELFF. For the CDR3, the DNA is TGTGCCAGCAGCCCGGGCCGGGGTACCACCGGGGAGCTGTTTTTT.

The chain is built from TRBV2 and TRBJ2-1, with D possibly being TRBD2 (5 bases). The CDR3 sequence is 13 residues long. V dropped 7 bases and J dropped 6 bases, with 13 bases sitting between them. CDR1 is SNHLY, CDR2 FYNNEI, per germline. CDR3 bases: TGTGCCAGCACCTTAACTGGGAGCAATGAGCAGTTCTTC. Encoded protein: CASTLTGSNEQFF.

The chain uses TRBV7-3 and TRBJ2-1, with TRBD2 identical over 9 bases. The CDR3 extends over 15 amino acids. After removal of 5 bases from V and 6 bases from J, the junction contained 8 bases not matched to a gene. Germline-derived CDR1 and CDR2 are SGHTA and FQGTGA. CDR3 in DNA: TGTGCCAGCAGCCCTAGCGGGGTAATTACCAATGAGCAGTTCTTC. It codes for CASSPSGVITNEQFF. Full variable domain (remainder filled in from reference TRBV7-3 and TRBJ2-1): GAGVSQTPSNKVTEKGKYVELRCDPISGHTALYWYRQSLGQGPEFLIYFQGTGAADDSGLPNDRFFAVRPEGSVSTLKIQRTERGDSAVYLCASSPSGVITNEQFFGPGTRLTVL.

This sequence joins TRBV5-4 and TRBJ2-5; 7 nucleotides line up with TRBD2. Germline trimming cut 4 bases from V and 5 bases from J; bases unmatched to any gene: 5. Germline CDR1 and CDR2: SGHNT and YYREEE (reference sequence). The CDR3 is 13 residues long. The CDR3 reads CASSRTRMETQYF. The CDR3 coding sequence is TGTGCCAGCAGCCGGACTAGAATGGAGACCCAGTACTTC.

This clone has just one count. J is TRBJ2-2 and V is TRBV5-1, with 7 nucleotides matching TRBD1. Trimming cost V 4 bases and J 7 bases; bases outside gene matches: 4. The germline V gene encodes CDR1 SGHRS and CDR2 YFSETQ. This CDR3 has 13 residues. For the CDR3, the DNA is TGCGCCAGCAGCCTCCAGGGGGACGGGGAGCTGTTTTTT. It codes for CASSLQGDGELFF.

V gene TRBV11-2 combines with J gene TRBJ2-7; TRBD1 aligns across 9 bases. V shed 6 bases and J 7 bases; nucleotides not matched to a gene: 4. Germline V gives CDR1 SGHAT, CDR2 FQNNGV. The CDR3 is 12 amino acids. CDR3 sequence reads: CASSTGGREQYF. In DNA form, the CDR3 reads TGTGCCAGCAGTACAGGGGGCCGGGAGCAGTACTTC. Drawing the rest from reference TRBV11-2 and TRBJ2-7, the complete variable domain is EAGVAQSPRYKIIEKRQSVAFWCNPISGHATLYWYQQILGQGPKLLIQFQNNGVVDDSQLPKDRFSAERLKGVDSTLKIQPAKLEDSAVYLCASSTGGREQYFGPGTRLTVT.

The chain joins TRBV28 to TRBJ2-7, with 10 nucleotides matching TRBD1. The CDR3 extends over 13 amino acids. The germline V gene has CDR1 MDHEN and CDR2 SYDVKM. V gave up 10 bases and J gave up 2 bases; unmatched junction bases: 5. The CDR3 DNA follows: TGTGCCATCAGGGGGACAGGGGCCTACGAGCAGTACTTC. It yields the protein CAIRGTGAYEQYF.

The gene calls are TRBV19 and TRBJ2-7, with a weak D call TRBD1 (5 bases). CDR3 length equals 16 residues. CDR1 LNHDA and CDR2 SQIVND come from the germline V gene (reference sequence). Trimming shortened V by 4 bases and J by 6 bases, and 22 bases separated the two germline ends. CDR3 in amino acids: CASSSLASVSRGEQYF. In DNA, the CDR3 is TGTGCCAGTAGTAGCCTGGCGAGCGTTAGTAGGGGCGAGCAGTACTTC.

This chain joins TRBV27 and TRBJ2-7, with 15 bases fitting TRBD2. Germline V gene data show CDR1 as MNHEY and CDR2 as SMNVEV (reference sequence). J lost 10 bases, V lost 0 bases, and 10 bases had no gene match. The CDR3 loop spans 17 amino acids. The CDR3 nucleotides read TGTGCCAGCAGTTTATCGGCGTCCGGGACTAGCGGGAGGATACAGTACTTC. Protein: CASSLSASGTSGRIQYF.

This clone was seen only once. The V gene is TRBV6-2 or TRBV6-3, the J gene TRBJ2-7; D remains unclear. Per germline, CDR1 MNHEY and CDR2 SVGEGT. The CDR3 consists of 12 residues. V was pared by 4 bases and J by 4 bases, with 8 bases between. The CDR3 DNA sequence: TGTGCCAGCAGTTCTAGTAGTTACGAGCAGTACTTC. Translation gives CASSSSSYEQYF.

This chain uses TRBV10-3 with TRBJ2-7; the match to TRBD2 covers 8 bases. This CDR3 is 14 amino acids long. After removal of 4 bases from V and 3 bases from J, the junction contained 5 bases not matched to a gene. Looked up from germline, CDR1 is ENHRY and CDR2 is SYGVKD. This CDR3 reads CAISGTSGLYEQYF. CDR3 bases: TGTGCCATCAGTGGCACTAGCGGACTCTACGAGCAGTACTTC.

This chain connects TRBV27 to TRBJ2-7; TRBD2 matches at 11 bases. CDR3 length: 15 amino acids. Germline CDR1 MNHEY, CDR2 SMNVEV (reference sequence). Losses at the gene ends were 6 bases for V and 3 bases for J; bases not matched to a gene: 7. The CDR3 region is CASRGTSGSIYEQYF. The CDR3 region has the DNA TGTGCCAGCAGAGGAACTAGCGGGAGTATCTACGAGCAGTACTTC.

This chain links TRBV28 with TRBJ2-6; D not certain. The CDR3 spans 19 residues. Looked up from germline, CDR1 is MDHEN and CDR2 is SYDVKM. The V gene lost 6 bases and the J gene lost 2 bases, with 23 bases spanning the gap. CDR3 bases: TGTGCCAGCAGGGCACCCGCCCCCCCCATCCGGGCTGGGGCCAACGTCCTGACTTTC. It codes for CASRAPAPPIRAGANVLTF.

The chain employs TRBV20-1 and TRBJ1-5; D is ambiguous. V was trimmed by 3 bases and J by 7 bases, leaving 10 bases between them. The CDR3 covers 12 residues. CDR1 and CDR2 (germline): DFQATT, SNEGSKA (reference sequence). CDR3 amino acids: CSASRKEQPQHF. The CDR3 bases are TGCAGTGCTAGTAGGAAGGAGCAGCCCCAGCATTTT.

This clone was detected a few times. This chain links TRBV27 with TRBJ1-2, with 8 nucleotides matching TRBD1. Per the germline V gene, CDR1 is MNHEY and CDR2 is SMNVEV (reference sequence). CDR3 length: 14 amino acids. V lost 5 bases, J lost 1 base, and 3 bases stayed unmatched. CDR3: CASSPGQGNYGYTF. DNA for the CDR3: TGTGCCAGCAGTCCAGGACAGGGTAACTATGGCTACACCTTC.

This clone was recorded only once. This chain joins TRBV10-1 and TRBJ2-7, with 13 nucleotides matching TRBD2. The ends lost 5 bases at V and 5 bases at J; junction bases unmatched: 6. CDR1 and CDR2 from the germline V gene are WNHNN and SYGVQD (reference sequence). CDR3 length equals 15 residues. The CDR3 here is CASSLLAGGPHEQYF. In DNA form, the CDR3 reads TGCGCCAGCAGTTTACTAGCGGGAGGGCCCCACGAGCAGTACTTC.

The chain employs TRBV5-1 and TRBJ2-7; 8 nucleotides agree with TRBD2. The length of the CDR3 is 14 residues. After removal of 4 bases from V and 6 bases from J, the junction contained 9 bases not matched to a gene. CDR1 and CDR2 from the germline V gene are SGHRS and YFSETQ. CDR3 bases: TGCGCCAGCAGCGCCGGGACTAGTATTTCCGAGCAGTACTTC. This codes for CASSAGTSISEQYF.

In DNA, the CDR3 is TGTGCCAGCAGCCCCCGGTTCTTC. It is translated as CASSPRFF. The chain has TRBV27 and TRBJ2-1; D unclear. Trimming cost V 6 bases and J 15 bases, with 6 bases left between them. The CDR3 runs 8 residues. CDR1 MNHEY and CDR2 SMNVEV come from the germline V gene (reference sequence).

This chain joins TRBV14 and TRBJ2-1; maybe TRBD2 (5 bases). Trimming removed 1 base from V and 7 bases from J, with 20 bases in between. The CDR3 covers 17 residues. Germline CDR1 reads SGHDN; CDR2 reads FVKESK. The CDR3 nucleotides are TGTGCCAGCAGCCAAGTAGAAAGGTCGACTAAATTGAATGAGCAGTTCTTC. Amino acids: CASSQVERSTKLNEQFF.

CDR3 region: CASSLDRGNGYTF. In DNA form, the CDR3 reads TGTGCCAGCAGCCTCGACAGGGGGAATGGCTACACCTTC. The J gene is TRBJ1-2, the V gene TRBV5-4; TRBD1 matches at 9 bases. Germline V gene lookup returns CDR1 SGHNT and CDR2 YYREEE (reference sequence). The ends lost 4 bases at V and 6 bases at J; junction bases unmatched: 4. This CDR3 is built from 13 residues.

The V gene is TRBV6-5, the J gene TRBJ1-1; 7 bases match TRBD1. This CDR3 is 14 amino acids long. V was pared by 4 bases and J by 6 bases, with 8 bases of the junction left unmatched. Germline V lookup: CDR1 MNHEY, CDR2 SVGAGI. The CDR3: CASSFRDSPSEAFF. CDR3 nucleotides: TGTGCCAGCAGTTTCCGGGACAGTCCCTCTGAAGCTTTCTTT.

The chain combines TRBV27 with TRBJ2-7; 8 nucleotides align to TRBD2. Germline CDR1 and CDR2: MNHEY and SMNVEV (reference sequence). The CDR3 totals 13 residues. With 6 bases clipped from V and 2 bases from J, the junction kept 3 bases outside the gene matches. The CDR3 bases are TGTGCCAGCAGAACTAGCGGAGCCTACGAGCAGTACTTC. Residues: CASRTSGAYEQYF.

The CDR3 sequence: CASSIETGDYGYTF. The CDR3 region has the DNA TGTGCCAGTAGTATAGAAACAGGCGACTATGGCTACACCTTC. The chain carries TRBV19 and TRBJ1-2; D might be TRBD1 (5 bases). The CDR3 has 14 residues. Per germline, CDR1 LNHDA and CDR2 SQIVND (reference sequence). V was clipped by 0 bases and J by 3 bases, with 8 bases between them.

The chain joins TRBV6-5 to TRBJ1-3; D is perhaps TRBD1 (5 bases). Looked up from germline, CDR1 is MNHEY and CDR2 is SVGAGI. The CDR3 totals 16 residues. V lost 0 bases to trimming and J lost 1 base, with 10 bases between them. For the CDR3, the DNA is TGTGCCAGCAGTTACTCGAGAGCAGGGTCTGGAAACACCATATATTTT. Its protein product is CASSYSRAGSGNTIYF.

This chain connects TRBV19 to TRBJ2-1, with a weak D call TRBD2 (5 bases). Trimming removed 3 bases from V and 0 bases from J, with 12 bases in between. The germline gives CDR1 LNHDA, CDR2 SQIVND (reference sequence). The CDR3 loop spans 16 amino acids. The CDR3 DNA is TGTGCCAGTAGTATCGCTAGCCCAAGCTCCTACAATGAGCAGTTCTTC. This codes for CASSIASPSSYNEQFF.

This clone was detected only once. The genes are TRBV9 and TRBJ2-1, with D perhaps TRBD2 (5 bases). Germline loops: CDR1 SGDLS, CDR2 YYNGEE. The V end lost 2 bases, the J end lost 1 base, and 7 bases lay between the germline ends. The CDR3 extends over 14 amino acids. CDR3 amino acids: CASSVSGSYNEQFF. In DNA, the CDR3 is TGTGCCAGCAGCGTGAGCGGTTCCTACAATGAGCAGTTCTTC.

This clone was observed a single time. CDR3 in amino acids: CASSPTVLNTEAFF. As DNA, the CDR3 is TGTGCCAGCAGCCCGACAGTTTTGAACACTGAAGCTTTCTTT. V is TRBV3-1 (or the pseudogene TRBV3-2) and J is TRBJ1-1; weak D call: TRBD1 (5 bases). This CDR3 has 14 amino acids. CDR1 is LGHDT, CDR2 YNNKEL, per germline (reference sequence). Between the trimmed V and J ends, which lost 4 bases and 0 bases, there was a span of 9 bases.

CDR3 in DNA: TGTGCCATCAGTTCGACAGGGATTAACGAGCAGTACTTC. This gives the protein CAISSTGINEQYF. This rearrangement joins TRBV10-3 to TRBJ2-7; 7 bases align to TRBD1. The junction had 6 bases not matched to a gene; V was cut back by 5 bases and J by 5 bases. This CDR3 comprises 13 residues. Germline CDR1 ENHRY, CDR2 SYGVKD.

The chain links TRBV5-1 to TRBJ2-5, with TRBD1 identical over 7 bases. The CDR3 contains 15 residues. Trimming removed 3 bases from V and 4 bases from J; junction bases left unmatched: 9. Germline V gene data show CDR1 as SGHRS and CDR2 as YFSETQ. This CDR3 is CASSSGQVGRETQYF. The CDR3 region has the DNA TGCGCCAGCAGCTCAGGACAGGTTGGGAGAGAGACCCAGTACTTC. Together with reference TRBV5-1 and TRBJ2-5, the CDR3 gives the full variable domain: KAGVTQTPRYLIKTRGQQVTLSCSPISGHRSVSWYQQTPGQGLQFLFEYFSETQRNKGNFPGRFSGRQFSNSRSEMNVSTLELGDSALYLCASSSGQVGRETQYFGPGTRLLVL.

The chain carries TRBV3-1 (or the pseudogene TRBV3-2) and TRBJ1-2; D possibly corresponds to TRBD1 (5 bases). Germline lookup yields CDR1 LGHDT and CDR2 YNNKEL (reference sequence). The CDR3 runs 13 residues. The V end lost 1 base, the J end lost 6 bases, and 9 bases lay between the germline ends. The CDR3 sequence is CASSQVGGDGYTF. The DNA of the CDR3 is TGTGCCAGCAGCCAAGTCGGAGGGGATGGCTACACCTTC.